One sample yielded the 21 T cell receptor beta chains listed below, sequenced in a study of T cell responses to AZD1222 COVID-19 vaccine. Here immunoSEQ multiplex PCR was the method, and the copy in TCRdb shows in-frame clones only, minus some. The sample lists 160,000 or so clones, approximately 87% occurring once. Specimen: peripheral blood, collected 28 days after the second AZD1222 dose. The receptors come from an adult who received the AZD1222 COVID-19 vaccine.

CDR3 DNA sequence: TGCAGCGGAGGGGGACAGTCCTATGGCTACACCTTC. This translates into CSGGGQSYGYTF. The chain has TRBV29-1 and TRBJ1-2; 7 bases agree with TRBD1. Trimming at V came to 7 bases and at J to 4 bases, leaving 6 bases not matched to a gene. There are 12 residues in the CDR3. In germline, CDR1 is SQVTM, CDR2 ANQGSEA.

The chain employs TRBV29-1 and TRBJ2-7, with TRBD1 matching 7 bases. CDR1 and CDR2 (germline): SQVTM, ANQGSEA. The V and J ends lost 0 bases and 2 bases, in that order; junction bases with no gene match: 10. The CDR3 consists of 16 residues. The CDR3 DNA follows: TGCAGCGTTGAAGAGCCGGGACAGAAAATCCCCTACGAGCAGTACTTC. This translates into CSVEEPGQKIPYEQYF.

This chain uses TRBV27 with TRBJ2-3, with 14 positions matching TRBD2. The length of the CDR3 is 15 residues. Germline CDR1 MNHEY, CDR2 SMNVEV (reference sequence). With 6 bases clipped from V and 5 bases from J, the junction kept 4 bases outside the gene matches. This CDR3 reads CASRVGTSGRDTQYF. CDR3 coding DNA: TGTGCCAGCAGGGTCGGGACTAGCGGGAGAGATACGCAGTATTTT.

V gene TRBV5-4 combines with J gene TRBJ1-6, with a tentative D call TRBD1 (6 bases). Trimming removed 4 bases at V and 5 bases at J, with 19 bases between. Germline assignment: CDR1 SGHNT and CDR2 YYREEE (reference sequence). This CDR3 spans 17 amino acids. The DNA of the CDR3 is TGTGCCAGCAGCGACGCCGGGACATGGACCAATAATTCACCCCTCCACTTT. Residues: CASSDAGTWTNNSPLHF.

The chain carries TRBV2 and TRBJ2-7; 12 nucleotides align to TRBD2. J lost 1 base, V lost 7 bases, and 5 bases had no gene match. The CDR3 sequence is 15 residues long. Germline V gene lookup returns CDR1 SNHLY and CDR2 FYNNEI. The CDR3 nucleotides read TGTGCCAGCACTAGACTAGCGGGGGTTTCCTACGAGCAGTACTTC. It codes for CASTRLAGVSYEQYF.

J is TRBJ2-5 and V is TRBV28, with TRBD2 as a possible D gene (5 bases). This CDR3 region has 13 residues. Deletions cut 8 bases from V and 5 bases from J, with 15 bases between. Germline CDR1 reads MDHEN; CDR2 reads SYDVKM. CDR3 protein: CASGLEGLETQYF. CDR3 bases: TGTGCCAGCGGGCTCGAGGGATTGGAGACCCAGTACTTC.

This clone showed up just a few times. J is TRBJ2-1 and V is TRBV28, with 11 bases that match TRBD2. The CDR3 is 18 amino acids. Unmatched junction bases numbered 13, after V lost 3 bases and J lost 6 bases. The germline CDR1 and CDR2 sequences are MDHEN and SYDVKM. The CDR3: CASSFNPGLAVKGNEQFF. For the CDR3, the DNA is TGTGCCAGCAGTTTCAACCCGGGACTAGCGGTAAAGGGCAATGAGCAGTTCTTC.

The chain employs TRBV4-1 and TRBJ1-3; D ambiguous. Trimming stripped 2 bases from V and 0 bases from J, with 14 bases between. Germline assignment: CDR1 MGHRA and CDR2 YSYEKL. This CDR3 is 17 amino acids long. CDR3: CASSQTMSGDSGNTIYF. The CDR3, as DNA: TGCGCCAGCAGCCAAACCATGAGTGGAGACTCTGGAAACACCATATATTTT.

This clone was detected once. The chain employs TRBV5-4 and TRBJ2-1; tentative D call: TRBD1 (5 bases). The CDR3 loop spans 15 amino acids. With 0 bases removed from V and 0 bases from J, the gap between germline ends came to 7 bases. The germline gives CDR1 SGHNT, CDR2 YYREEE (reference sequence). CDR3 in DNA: TGTGCCAGCAGCTTGGACAGGACCTCCTACAATGAGCAGTTCTTC. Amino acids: CASSLDRTSYNEQFF.

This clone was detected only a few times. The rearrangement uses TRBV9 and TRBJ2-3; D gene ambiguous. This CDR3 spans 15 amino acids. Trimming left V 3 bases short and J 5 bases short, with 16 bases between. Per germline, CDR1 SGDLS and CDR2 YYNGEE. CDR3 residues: CASSEWARKVDTQYF. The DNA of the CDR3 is TGTGCCAGCAGCGAGTGGGCTAGAAAGGTAGATACGCAGTATTTT.

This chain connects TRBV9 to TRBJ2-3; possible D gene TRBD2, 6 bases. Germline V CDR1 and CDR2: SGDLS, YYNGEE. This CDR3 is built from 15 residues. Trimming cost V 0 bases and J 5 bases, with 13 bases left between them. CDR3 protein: CASSVAGGWGDTQYF. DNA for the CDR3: TGTGCCAGCAGCGTAGCCGGGGGATGGGGAGATACGCAGTATTTT.

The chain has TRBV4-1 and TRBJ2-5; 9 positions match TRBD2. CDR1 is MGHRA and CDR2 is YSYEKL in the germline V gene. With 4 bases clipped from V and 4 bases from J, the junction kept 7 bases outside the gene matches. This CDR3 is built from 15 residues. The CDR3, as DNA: TGCGCCAGCAGCCGTTGGACTAGCGAGGGAGAGACCCAGTACTTC. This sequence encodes CASSRWTSEGETQYF.

CDR3 in DNA: TGTGCCAGCAGCCCGGGACAGATGAATCAGCCCCAGCATTTT. It yields the protein CASSPGQMNQPQHF. The chain employs TRBV9 and TRBJ1-5; 7 nucleotides line up with TRBD1. CDR3 size: 14 residues. Germline CDR1 reads SGDLS; CDR2 reads YYNGEE. The ends lost 4 bases at V and 4 bases at J; junction bases unmatched: 5.

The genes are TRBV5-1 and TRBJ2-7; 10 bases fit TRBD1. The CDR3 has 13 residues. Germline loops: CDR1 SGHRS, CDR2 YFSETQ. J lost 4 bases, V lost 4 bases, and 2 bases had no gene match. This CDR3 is CASSGTGVYEQYF. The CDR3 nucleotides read TGCGCCAGCAGCGGGACAGGGGTATACGAGCAGTACTTC.

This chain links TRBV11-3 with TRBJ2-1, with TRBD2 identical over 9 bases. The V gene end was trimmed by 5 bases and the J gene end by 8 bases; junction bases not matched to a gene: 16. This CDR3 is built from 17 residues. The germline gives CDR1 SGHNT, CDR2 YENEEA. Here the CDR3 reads CASSPRSGGGRGYEQFF. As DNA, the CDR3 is TGTGCCAGCAGCCCCCGGTCGGGCGGCGGGAGGGGATATGAGCAGTTCTTC.

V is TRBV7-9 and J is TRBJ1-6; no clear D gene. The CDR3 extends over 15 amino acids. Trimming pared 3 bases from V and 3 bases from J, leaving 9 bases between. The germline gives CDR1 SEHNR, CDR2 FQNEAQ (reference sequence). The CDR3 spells CASSLDGNYNSPLHF. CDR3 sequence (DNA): TGTGCCAGCAGCTTGGACGGAAACTATAATTCACCCCTCCACTTT.

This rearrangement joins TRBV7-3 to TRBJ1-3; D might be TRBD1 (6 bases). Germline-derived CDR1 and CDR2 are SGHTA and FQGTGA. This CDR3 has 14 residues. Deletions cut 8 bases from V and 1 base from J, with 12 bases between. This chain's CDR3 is CASSQGPSGNTIYF. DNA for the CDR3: TGTGCCAGCTCCCAGGGGCCATCTGGAAACACCATATATTTT.

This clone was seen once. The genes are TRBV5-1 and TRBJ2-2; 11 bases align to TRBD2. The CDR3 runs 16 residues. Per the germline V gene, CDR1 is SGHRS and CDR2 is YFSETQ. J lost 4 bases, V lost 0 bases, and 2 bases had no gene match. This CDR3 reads CASSLVGTSGTGELFF. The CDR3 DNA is TGCGCCAGCAGCTTGGTTGGGACTAGCGGCACCGGGGAGCTGTTTTTT.

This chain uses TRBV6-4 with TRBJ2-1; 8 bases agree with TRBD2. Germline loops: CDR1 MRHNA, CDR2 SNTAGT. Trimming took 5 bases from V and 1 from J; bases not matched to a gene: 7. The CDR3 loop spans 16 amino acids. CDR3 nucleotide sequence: TGTGCCAGCAGTCGTAGCGGGACGCAATCCTACAATGAGCAGTTCTTC. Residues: CASSRSGTQSYNEQFF.

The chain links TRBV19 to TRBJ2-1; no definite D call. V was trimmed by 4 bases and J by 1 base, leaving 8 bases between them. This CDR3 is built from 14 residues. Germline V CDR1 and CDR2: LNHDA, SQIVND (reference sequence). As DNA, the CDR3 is TGTGCCAGTAGTACTGCGGCTTCCTACAATGAGCAGTTCTTC. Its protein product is CASSTAASYNEQFF.

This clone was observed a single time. CDR3 sequence: CASSQLNPGTGGREAFF. CDR3 in DNA: TGTGCCAGCAGCCAGTTGAACCCCGGGACAGGGGGCCGTGAAGCTTTCTTT. This chain joins TRBV16 and TRBJ1-1; 12 nucleotides line up with TRBD1. Germline V gene sequence: CDR1 KGHSY, CDR2 FQNENV. This CDR3 spans 17 amino acids. J gave up 7 bases and V 3 bases, and 12 bases lay outside the gene matches.